These 8 T cell receptor beta chains were all obtained from the same sample, sequenced in a study of T cell changes during pregnancy in multiple sclerosis. TCRdb's copy holds only in-frame clones and misses some; the assay was immunoSEQ multiplex PCR. Of about 40,000 clones in the sample, around nine tenths are singletons; the top ten hold 1% to 1.5%. This sample comprised peripheral blood, obtained before pregnancy. The receptors here all came from a female donor with multiple sclerosis, enrolled in a pregnancy study.

DNA of the CDR3: TGCGCCAGCACCTTAGCGGGAGCGGGCACCGGGGAGCTGTTTTTT. Its protein is CASTLAGAGTGELFF. The chain joins TRBV10-2 to TRBJ2-2; 9 bases align to TRBD2. The germline V gene encodes CDR1 WSHSY and CDR2 SAAADI. This CDR3 is 15 amino acids long. Losses at the gene ends were 7 bases for V and 4 bases for J; bases not matched to a gene: 7.

This chain uses TRBV5-6 with TRBJ2-1; 9 positions match TRBD2. CDR1 SGHDT and CDR2 YYEEEE come from the germline V gene. The CDR3 is 14 amino acids. Trimming took 2 bases from V and 9 from J; bases not matched to a gene: 6. The CDR3 DNA reads as TGTGCCAGCAGCTTCGGCGGGAGGGCCCGTGAGCAGTTCTTC. It is translated as CASSFGGRAREQFF.

The gene calls are TRBV11-2 and TRBJ2-6, with TRBD2 identical over 7 bases. J lost 0 bases, V lost 3 bases, and 5 bases had no gene match. Germline V lookup: CDR1 SGHAT, CDR2 FQNNGV. The CDR3 covers 17 residues. The CDR3 here is CASSLWWEGSGANVLTF. CDR3 sequence (DNA): TGTGCCAGCAGCTTGTGGTGGGAGGGCTCTGGGGCCAACGTCCTGACTTTC.

V and J are TRBV18 and TRBJ1-1, with 7 bases lining up with TRBD1. This CDR3 contains 15 residues. After removal of 2 bases from V and 5 bases from J, the junction contained 8 bases not matched to a gene. The germline gives CDR1 KGHSH, CDR2 LQKENI. The CDR3 sequence: CASSPRVTGLTEAFF. The CDR3 DNA sequence: TGTGCCAGCTCACCAAGGGTGACAGGGTTGACTGAAGCTTTCTTT.

The chain carries TRBV9 and TRBJ2-3; 10 positions match TRBD2. After removal of 4 bases from V and 0 bases from J, the junction contained 2 bases not matched to a gene. Germline values: CDR1 SGDLS, CDR2 YYNGEE. The CDR3 has 15 amino acids. In nucleotides, the CDR3 is TGTGCCAGCAGCACGACTAGCGGGAGCACAGATACGCAGTATTTT. This gives the protein CASSTTSGSTDTQYF.

The CDR3 nucleotides read TGCGCCAGCAGCCGCCCCGGAAGCGAAGAGACCCAGTACTTC. Translation: CASSRPGSEETQYF. The chain carries TRBV4-1 and TRBJ2-5; D uncertain. Germline CDR1 and CDR2: MGHRA and YSYEKL. Trimming pared 4 bases from V and 3 bases from J, leaving 12 bases between. The CDR3 is 14 residues long.

The V gene is TRBV4-3, the J gene TRBJ2-3; no clear D gene. This CDR3 is built from 16 residues. In germline, CDR1 is LGHNA, CDR2 YSLEER. Deletions cut 0 bases from V and 1 base from J, with 11 bases between. CDR3 bases: TGCGCCAGCAGCCAAGATTCCACTCCCGGCACAGATACGCAGTATTTT. As protein: CASSQDSTPGTDTQYF.

The chain recombines TRBV4-2 with TRBJ2-5; TRBD2 agrees at 7 bases. The germline V gene has CDR1 LGHNA and CDR2 YNFKEQ. V lost 1 base to trimming and J lost 5 bases; unmatched junction nucleotides: 7. The CDR3 runs 15 residues. In DNA form, the CDR3 reads TGTGCCAGCAGCCAAGCGTGGCGGGAGACGGAGACCCAGTACTTC. Translation gives CASSQAWRETETQYF.